The entry that follows covers one TCR beta chain sequence. The CDR3 is 15 residues long. Germline CDR1 is SGHDN and CDR2 is FVKESK. Trimming cost V 4 bases and J 7 bases; bases outside gene matches: 6. The data derive from a study of blood T cell repertoires in COVID-19. Across the whole study: COVID-19 samples from acute and convalescent phases originated in the United States, Italy and Spain. T cells, B-cell-depleted T cells, or PBMCs supplied cDNA or gDNA.

The authors' processing: Amplification of reference gene primers was used by the study to estimate nucleated cell counts. Clones were read by immunoSEQ multiplex PCR, and TCRdb kept only the in-frame ones, dropping some. V and J calls and clone size are given by that table; D and trimming were obtained from the DNA. The data show roughly 220,000 clones, about 88% seen once. The TCR was taken from a man in his sixties with acute or convalescent COVID-19. The chain combines TRBV14 with TRBJ2-1, with 11 bases fitting TRBD2. Sample: peripheral blood. The CDR3 sequence is CASSPLAGGLNEQFF. CDR3 nucleotides: TGTGCCAGCAGCCCTCTAGCGGGGGGCTTAAATGAGCAGTTCTTC.